The following is a T cell receptor beta chain sequence with its context. Its antigen has not been determined. There are no base qualities to consult, and no much larger clone falls within one base. V is reduced by 4 bases and J by 8 bases, leaving a spacing of 9 bases between them. Including the terminal cysteine and phenylalanine, the CDR3 comprises 12 residues. The entry retains the CDR3 DNA only, 36 bases that are in frame from base 1. Per the germline V gene (reference sequence), MNHEY is the CDR1 and SMNVEV is the CDR2. The trial excluded patients who had a history of autoimmune disease or who were on systemic immunosuppression. In every dose cohort, peripheral blood was drawn for TCR sequencing at baseline, cycle 4 day 1, and cycle 7 day 1. The samples were drawn from a first-in-human, open-label, multicenter phase I dose-escalation trial of ivuxolimab. Adults with locally advanced or metastatic head and neck squamous cell, hepatocellular, melanoma or renal cell carcinoma were enrolled in the trial. Before TCR sequencing, CD4+ T cells and CD8+ T cells from peripheral blood were sorted into separate populations.

The entry originates in a study of OX40 agonist ivuxolimab in advanced cancers. Describing the broader study: The costimulatory receptor OX40 (CD134) was targeted by ivuxolimab, a fully human IgG2 agonistic monoclonal antibody. Intravenous ivuxolimab was administered to patients every 2 weeks at six dose levels: 0.01, 0.1, 0.3, 1.5, 3 and 10 mg/kg. Of the 50 to 55 dose-escalation patients, hepatocellular carcinoma was present in around 20, melanoma in approximately 15, renal cell carcinoma in 9 and head and neck cancer in 9. A male proportion of nearly 85% and a mean age of 60 years, ranging from about 20 to 85, were recorded for the dose-escalation cohort. Patients were allowed to have had prior anti-PD-1, anti-PD-L1 or anti-CTLA-4 therapy, and approximately 39% of the dose-escalation patients had been treated with checkpoint inhibitors. Partial responses occurred in three dose-escalation patients: two with cutaneous melanoma and one with hepatocellular carcinoma. The purpose of peripheral TCRbeta sequencing was to test whether ivuxolimab changed TCR sequence diversity and led to clonal T-cell expansion. The paper reports the monotherapy dose-escalation portion (N = 52 patients) of the phase I ivuxolimab trial. General findings and caveats noted by the study authors: Low levels of normalized T-cell clonal expansion were also seen in some nonresponding patients. Antigen specificity was not determined for the clonally expanded peripheral T cells. After ivuxolimab, more expanded clones were found on average in CD8+ T cells than in CD4+ T cells. In the 0.1-3.0 mg/kg groups, partial responders were among the patients with the lowest normalized peripheral clonal expansion, particularly in CD8+ T cells. Clonal expansion of both CD4+ and CD8+ blood T cells was observed from baseline to week 6 at doses 0.1 to 3.0 mg/kg.

To sequence the TCRbeta CDR3 region, genomic DNA was isolated from the sorted cells. The immunoSEQ Assay was used for sequencing of TCRbeta CDR3 regions. TCRdb mirrors the immuneACCESS table, restricted to in-frame sequences. Some clones are absent from its copies; in checked studies, under half trace to an unresolved V gene, and the reason for the others is unknown. In all, the sample holds roughly 80,000 clones, and just under 95% of those were seen once. The top ten clones comprise around 0.32% of the sample. Source: CD4+ or CD8+ T cells sorted from blood, taken in a trial of the OX40 agonist ivuxolimab. The sequence links TRBV27 to TRBJ2-1; confidence is insufficient to name the D gene. The origin of this receptor is an adult with an advanced solid tumor such as melanoma, head and neck, liver or kidney cancer. CDR3 region: CASSWGSHEQFF. The nucleotide sequence is TGTGCCAGCAGTTGGGGTAGCCATGAGCAGTTCTTC.